These T cell receptor beta chains were read from a single sample in a study of identical twins. TCRdb reanalysed the 5' RACE reads using MiXCR and keeps one entry per CDR3 protein. Of 700,000 to 950,000 distinct CDR3 sequences listed, approximately 13% are singletons. The same specimen was also included in a second study, on yellow fever vaccine responses in identical twins.

The sequenced material came from PBMCs. The receptors stem from a woman aged 18-29 years in good health. CDR3s include the opening cysteine and the closing phenylalanine or tryptophan. D genes are given only for firm matches. Part of the rows lack a size; the others show once, few, many or a class for expanded clones.

d_call	v_call	clone_size	j_call	cdr3_aa	cdr3_nt
-	TRBV12-3/TRBV12-4	many	TRBJ1-2	CASSLGDRGYGYTF	TGTGCCAGCAGTTTAGGGGATCGGGGCTATGGCTACACCTTC
TRBD2	TRBV4-1	many	TRBJ2-7	CASSRATSGRYEQYF	TGCGCCAGCAGCCGAGCAACTAGCGGGAGGTACGAGCAGTACTTC
-	TRBV12-3/TRBV12-4	-	TRBJ1-5	CASSFGQGVQPQHF	TGTGCCAGCAGTTTTGGCCAGGGAGTTCAGCCCCAGCATTTT
-	TRBV6-1	-	TRBJ2-7	CASREADQAYEQYF	TGTGCCAGCAGAGAGGCGGACCAAGCCTACGAGCAGTACTTC
-	TRBV12-3/TRBV12-4	many	TRBJ2-1	CATWRSLQYNEQFF	TGTGCCACGTGGCGGTCGCTGCAATACAATGAGCAGTTCTTC
-	TRBV2	few	TRBJ1-1	CASSGNREAEAFF	TGTGCCAGCAGTGGAAACAGGGAGGCTGAAGCTTTCTTT
TRBD2	TRBV7-8	few	TRBJ2-2	CASSLSGGTTGELFF	TGTGCCAGCAGCTTATCGGGAGGGACCACCGGGGAGCTGTTTTTT
-	TRBV7-7	-	TRBJ2-5	CASSLALTGRETQYF	TGTGCCAGCAGCTTAGCGTTGACAGGGAGGGAGACCCAGTACTTC
-	TRBV27	-	TRBJ2-1	CASSLAMGYNEQFF	TGTGCCAGCAGTTTGGCTATGGGGTACAATGAGCAGTTCTTC
-	TRBV28	-	TRBJ1-1	CASTGYTTEAFF	TGTGCCAGCACCGGATATACCACTGAAGCTTTCTTT
-	TRBV6-1	-	TRBJ2-7	CASSEARLAFYEQYF	TGTGCCAGCAGTGAAGCCCGGCTAGCTTTCTACGAGCAGTACTTC
TRBD2	TRBV7-9	many	TRBJ2-5	CASSLEGGLAYF	TGTGCCAGCAGCTTAGAAGGTGGACTAGCATACTTC
-	TRBV12-3/TRBV12-4	many	TRBJ1-5	CASSSRGGPQPQHF	TGTGCCAGCAGTTCGCGGGGGGGCCCTCAGCCCCAGCATTTT
-	TRBV12-3/TRBV12-4	few	TRBJ2-5	CASSPIQVQETQYF	TGTGCCAGCAGTCCGATCCAGGTTCAGGAGACCCAGTACTTC
TRBD2	TRBV7-9	many	TRBJ2-7	CASSRGGLDVTDEQYF	TGTGCCAGCAGCCGCGGCGGACTAGATGTGACTGACGAGCAGTACTTC
TRBD1	TRBV5-6	few	TRBJ2-4	CASSVPGQGTKNIQYF	TGTGCCAGCAGCGTACCGGGACAGGGGACCAAAAACATTCAGTACTTC
TRBD1	TRBV24-1	few	TRBJ2-2	CATSDGDRAGTGELFF	TGTGCCACCAGTGATGGGGACAGGGCTGGCACCGGGGAGCTGTTTTTT
-	TRBV6-4	-	TRBJ2-1	CASSQGGVRGPYNEQFF	TGTGCCAGCAGCCAGGGTGGGGTCAGGGGACCCTACAATGAGCAGTTCTTC
TRBD1	TRBV7-9	few	TRBJ2-5	CASSPGTGVTETQYF	TGTGCCAGCAGCCCCGGGACAGGGGTTACTGAGACCCAGTACTTC
-	TRBV6-5	few	TRBJ1-6	CASSYGSLDSNSPLHF	TGTGCCAGCAGTTACGGGAGCCTCGATTCCAATTCACCCCTCCACTTT
TRBD1	TRBV5-1	few	TRBJ2-3	CASSAGQGDPFTDTQYF	TGCGCCAGCAGCGCGGGACAGGGCGACCCGTTCACAGATACGCAGTATTTT
-	TRBV7-3	few	TRBJ2-2	CASSRTDLGELFF	TGTGCCAGCAGCCGGACTGACCTTGGGGAGCTGTTTTTT